Listed here are 20 T cell receptor beta chains from one sample, sequenced in a study of T cells in localized non-small cell lung cancer. Profiled with immunoSEQ multiplex PCR; TCRdb holds only in-frame clones, not every one. The data show 70,000 to 95,000 clones, about nine tenths seen once. This material consisted of PBMCs, taken before any cancer treatment. Receptors originate from a woman aged 35 to 70 with stage II squamous cell lung carcinoma.

The V and J genes are TRBV7-9 and TRBJ1-1; weak D call: TRBD1 (5 bases). Trimming cost V 3 bases and J 4 bases, with 12 bases left between them. CDR3 length equals 14 residues. CDR1 is SEHNR, CDR2 FQNEAQ, per germline (reference sequence). This CDR3 reads CASSLDTLVTEAFF. CDR3 sequence (DNA): TGTGCCAGCAGCTTGGACACTCTGGTCACTGAAGCTTTCTTT.

V and J are TRBV5-5 and TRBJ1-2; 9 bases align to TRBD1. V gave up 0 bases and J gave up 6 bases; unmatched junction bases: 6. CDR1 SGHKS and CDR2 YYEKEE come from the germline V gene (reference sequence). This CDR3 region has 15 residues. CDR3 residues: CASSLGLTGGDGYTF. The DNA for the CDR3 is TGTGCCAGCAGCTTGGGCCTTACAGGGGGCGATGGCTACACCTTC. Full variable domain (missing parts from reference TRBV5-5 and TRBJ1-2): DAGVTQSPTHLIKTRGQQVTLRCSPISGHKSVSWYQQVLGQGPQFIFQYYEKEERGRGNFPDRFSARQFPNYSSELNVNALLLGDSALYLCASSLGLTGGDGYTFGSGTRLTVV.

CDR3 DNA sequence: TGTGCCAGCAGTGAAGTCCGGGGCAGGGGTTCCAACGGCTACACCTTC. It encodes CASSEVRGRGSNGYTF. The V gene is TRBV2, the J gene TRBJ1-2; the D gene is possibly TRBD1 (6 bases). This CDR3 spans 16 amino acids. The germline V gene has CDR1 SNHLY and CDR2 FYNNEI. V shed 1 base and J shed 8 bases, with 20 bases lying between them.

This clone was counted once. This chain connects TRBV5-6 to TRBJ2-2; TRBD1 is a possible D gene (5 bases). There are 15 residues in the CDR3. V lost 3 bases to trimming and J lost 1 base, with 10 bases between them. Germline V gives CDR1 SGHDT, CDR2 YYEEEE. The CDR3 sequence is CASSWGYENTGELFF. The CDR3 DNA is TGTGCCAGCAGCTGGGGCTATGAGAACACCGGGGAGCTGTTTTTT.

The chain couples TRBV7-8 to TRBJ2-3; the D gene is possibly TRBD2 (5 bases). Trimming left V 3 bases short and J 6 bases short, with 13 bases between. CDR3 length: 14 residues. Germline V lookup: CDR1 SGHVS, CDR2 FQNEAQ. The CDR3 spells CASSFSGEGDTQYF. The DNA for the CDR3 is TGTGCCAGCAGCTTTTCCGGGGAAGGGGATACGCAGTATTTT.

The chain carries TRBV28 and TRBJ1-2; possibly TRBD1 for D (6 bases). V was pared by 3 bases and J by 7 bases, with 18 bases between. This CDR3 is built from 15 residues. CDR1 and CDR2 from the germline V gene are MDHEN and SYDVKM. In DNA, the CDR3 is TGTGCCAGCAGTTTGGGGGGGCTCACATCAGTTGGCTACACCTTC. It is translated as CASSLGGLTSVGYTF.

This rearrangement joins TRBV11-2 to TRBJ1-2; 9 bases agree with TRBD1. The germline V gene encodes CDR1 SGHAT and CDR2 FQNNGV. The CDR3 has 13 residues. Losses at the gene ends were 4 bases for V and 8 bases for J; bases not matched to a gene: 5. The CDR3 loop is CASSSQGAQGYTF. CDR3 sequence (DNA): TGTGCCAGCAGCTCACAGGGGGCGCAAGGCTACACCTTC.

The rearrangement uses TRBV5-8 and TRBJ1-4; a weak D match, TRBD1 (5 bases). The CDR3 loop spans 16 amino acids. CDR1 and CDR2 from the germline V gene are SGHTS and YDEGEE. The germline V and J ends were trimmed by 0 bases and 4 bases, with 13 bases remaining between them. The CDR3 sequence is CASSLEPGRRNEKLFF. In DNA, the CDR3 is TGTGCCAGCAGCTTGGAACCGGGACGGCGTAATGAAAAACTGTTTTTT.

The chain has TRBV9 and TRBJ1-3, with TRBD1 as a possible D gene (5 bases). CDR3 length: 14 residues. V dropped 0 bases and J dropped 2 bases, with 6 bases sitting between them. Germline V gene lookup returns CDR1 SGDLS and CDR2 YYNGEE. CDR3 loop: CASSVAGPGNTIYF. CDR3 bases: TGTGCCAGCAGCGTAGCAGGGCCTGGAAACACCATATATTTT.

This clone appeared once. The gene calls are TRBV5-1 and TRBJ2-1, with D hard to call. Looked up from germline, CDR1 is SGHRS and CDR2 is YFSETQ. CDR3 length: 14 residues. The V end was cut by 0 bases, the J end by 0 bases, with 4 bases between. This CDR3 reads CASSLELSYNEQFF. The CDR3 nucleotides read TGCGCCAGCAGCTTGGAACTCTCCTACAATGAGCAGTTCTTC. Complete variable domain (other parts from reference TRBV5-1 and TRBJ2-1): KAGVTQTPRYLIKTRGQQVTLSCSPISGHRSVSWYQQTPGQGLQFLFEYFSETQRNKGNFPGRFSGRQFSNSRSEMNVSTLELGDSALYLCASSLELSYNEQFFGPGTRLTVL.

This clone was counted once. The chain links TRBV6-5 to TRBJ1-1; tentatively, D is TRBD1 (6 bases). The CDR3 sequence is 16 residues long. V lost 2 bases, J lost 0 bases, and 13 bases lay in between. From germline, CDR1 is MNHEY and CDR2 SVGAGI. In DNA form, the CDR3 reads TGTGCCAGCAGTTACGTTCGGGGGCTCATGAACACTGAAGCTTTCTTT. It is translated as CASSYVRGLMNTEAFF.

This sequence joins TRBV7-9 and TRBJ2-1; 7 bases are a match to TRBD1. V lost 1 base to trimming and J lost 5 bases; unmatched junction nucleotides: 2. This CDR3 is 14 amino acids long. CDR1 is SEHNR and CDR2 is FQNEAQ in the germline V gene (reference sequence). CDR3: CASSLEGQHNEQFF. Written as DNA, the CDR3 is TGTGCCAGCAGCTTAGAGGGACAGCACAATGAGCAGTTCTTC.

The genes are TRBV6-5 and TRBJ2-3; 16 bases are shared with TRBD2. J gave up 6 bases and V 1 base, and 1 base lay outside the gene matches. The CDR3 totals 16 residues. The germline CDR1 and CDR2 sequences are MNHEY and SVGAGI. The chain's CDR3 is CASSYLGLAGGDTQYF. The CDR3 nucleotides are TGTGCCAGCAGTTACTTGGGACTAGCGGGAGGGGATACGCAGTATTTT.

This clone is a singleton in its sample. The J gene is TRBJ1-1, the V gene TRBV6-1; 7 nucleotides line up with TRBD1. Germline assignment: CDR1 MNHNS and CDR2 SASEGT. Losses at the gene ends were 3 bases for V and 6 bases for J; bases not matched to a gene: 4. This CDR3 has 13 residues. The CDR3 loop reads CASSDRGGAEAFF. CDR3 coding DNA: TGTGCCAGCAGTGACAGGGGGGGGGCTGAAGCTTTCTTT.

V is TRBV5-4 and J is TRBJ2-7; D might be TRBD1 (5 bases). V lost 3 bases to trimming and J lost 3 bases, with 10 bases between them. The CDR3 is made up of 13 amino acids. Looked up from germline, CDR1 is SGHNT and CDR2 is YYREEE (reference sequence). The CDR3 bases are TGTGCCAGCAGCTCCCCAGGGAACTACGAGCAGTACTTC. It translates to CASSSPGNYEQYF.

The chain has TRBV7-6 and TRBJ2-7; D may be TRBD1 (6 bases). This CDR3 comprises 14 residues. The germline V gene has CDR1 SGHVS and CDR2 FNYEAQ. V shed 5 bases and J shed 5 bases, with 16 bases lying between them. The CDR3 region is CASSPAGRGHEQYF. CDR3 in DNA: TGTGCCAGCAGCCCGGCGGGCAGGGGCCACGAGCAGTACTTC. Drawing the rest from reference TRBV7-6 and TRBJ2-7, the complete variable domain is GAGVSQSPRYKVTKRGQDVALRCDPISGHVSLYWYRQALGQGPEFLTYFNYEAQQDKSGLPNDRFSAERPEGSISTLTIQRTEQRDSAMYRCASSPAGRGHEQYFGPGTRLTVT.

V usage is TRBV15 and J usage is TRBJ2-7, with D uncertain. The ends were cut back, 1 base at V and 0 bases at J, with 25 bases in the middle. In germline, CDR1 is LNHNV, CDR2 YYDKDF (reference sequence). The CDR3 has 20 amino acids. The CDR3: CATSRVSTLNTQSFSYEQYF. In nucleotides, the CDR3 is TGTGCCACCAGCAGAGTCTCGACTTTGAATACTCAGTCCTTCTCCTACGAGCAGTACTTC.

The chain has TRBV7-9 and TRBJ1-2; the D is unclear. Germline V gives CDR1 SEHNR, CDR2 FQNEAQ (reference sequence). Trimming stripped 4 bases from V and 6 bases from J, with 21 bases between. The CDR3 length is 16 residues. CDR3 sequence: CASSSNALRWGDGYTF. CDR3 in DNA: TGTGCCAGCAGCTCAAACGCCCTGAGGTGGGGTGATGGCTACACCTTC.

The chain has TRBV9 and TRBJ1-5, with TRBD1 identical over 9 bases. V was clipped by 4 bases and J by 7 bases; unmatched bases: 6. The CDR3 runs to 14 residues. Germline CDR1 is SGDLS and CDR2 is YYNGEE. CDR3 in amino acids: CASSPGQGWQPQHF. DNA of the CDR3: TGTGCCAGCAGCCCGGGACAGGGATGGCAGCCCCAGCATTTT. Based on the CDR3 plus reference TRBV9 and TRBJ1-5, the full variable domain is DSGVTQTPKHLITATGQRVTLRCSPRSGDLSVYWYQQSLDQGLQFLIQYYNGEERAKGNILERFSAQQFPDLHSELNLSSLELGDSALYFCASSPGQGWQPQHFGDGTRLSIL.

CDR3 nucleotides: TGCGCCAGCAGCTTTGGGGACAGGGGTAGGGAGACCCAGTACTTC. This gives the protein CASSFGDRGRETQYF. The chain employs TRBV5-1 and TRBJ2-5; 10 nucleotides match TRBD1. The length of the CDR3 is 15 residues. Germline CDR1 and CDR2: SGHRS and YFSETQ. V lost 2 bases, J lost 5 bases, and 6 bases stayed unmatched.